This is a list of T cell receptor beta chains from one sample in a study of T cells in localized non-small cell lung cancer. Here immunoSEQ multiplex PCR was the method, and the copy in TCRdb shows in-frame clones only, minus some. The table lists more than 30,000 clones, approximately 91% of them singletons. The specimen comprised peripheral blood mononuclear cells, sampled before any cancer treatment. Receptors originate from a woman aged 40-70 years with stage III lung adenocarcinoma. Each CDR3 is given with its conserved first and last residue. The D gene is left open where the match is weak. Size is omitted from some rows. Given values are once, few, many or a class for expanded clones.

v_gene: TRBV5-1; j_gene: TRBJ1-6; abundance: NA; d_gene: NA; CDR3nt: TGCGCCAGCAGCTTGGTCTCAGGGTCGGAGAATTCACCCCTCCACTTT; CDR3aa: CASSLVSGSENSPLHF
v_gene: TRBV18; j_gene: TRBJ1-3; abundance: NA; d_gene: NA; CDR3nt: TGTGCCAGCGGAAGATCAGGGACTACTGGAAACACCATATATTTT; CDR3aa: CASGRSGTTGNTIYF
v_gene: TRBV6-1; j_gene: TRBJ2-7; abundance: NA; d_gene: TRBD2; CDR3nt: TGTGCCAGCAAGGTAGCGGGAGGCCACTACGAGCAGTACTTC; CDR3aa: CASKVAGGHYEQYF
v_gene: TRBV11-2; j_gene: TRBJ2-3; abundance: NA; d_gene: NA; CDR3nt: TGTGCCAGCAGCTTAGATCGGAAAGCCGGCGGCACAGATACGCAGTATTTT; CDR3aa: CASSLDRKAGGTDTQYF
v_gene: TRBV30; j_gene: TRBJ2-7; abundance: NA; d_gene: TRBD2; CDR3nt: TGTGCCTGGAGTCATCTAGCGGGGGAAGGCCACGAGCAGTACTTC; CDR3aa: CAWSHLAGEGHEQYF
v_gene: TRBV28; j_gene: TRBJ2-7; abundance: NA; d_gene: NA; CDR3nt: TGTGCCAGCAGTTTACTGACCTACGAGCAGTACTTC; CDR3aa: CASSLLTYEQYF
v_gene: TRBV4-1; j_gene: TRBJ1-1; abundance: NA; d_gene: NA; CDR3nt: TGCGCCAGCAGGGGGCCGCTCTTGAACACTGAAGCTTTCTTT; CDR3aa: CASRGPLLNTEAFF
v_gene: TRBV7-9; j_gene: TRBJ2-3; abundance: NA; d_gene: TRBD2; CDR3nt: TGTGCCAGCAGCTTAGTGGCTAGCGGGAGTTTAAATACGCAGTATTTT; CDR3aa: CASSLVASGSLNTQYF
v_gene: TRBV10-2; j_gene: TRBJ2-3; abundance: NA; d_gene: TRBD2; CDR3nt: TGCGCCAGCAGGGGGATGGTAGCGGGAGGGACAGATACGCAGTATTTT; CDR3aa: CASRGMVAGGTDTQYF
v_gene: TRBV6-6; j_gene: TRBJ1-2; abundance: NA; d_gene: NA; CDR3nt: TGTGCCAGCACCCTAATTTACAGCCTCTATGGCTACACCTTC; CDR3aa: CASTLIYSLYGYTF
v_gene: TRBV6-5; j_gene: TRBJ2-1; abundance: NA; d_gene: NA; CDR3nt: TGTGCCAGCCGACCTTCCGGGCTAGGGGACAATGAGCAGTTCTTC; CDR3aa: CASRPSGLGDNEQFF
v_gene: TRBV2; j_gene: TRBJ2-7; abundance: NA; d_gene: TRBD2; CDR3nt: TGTGCCAGCAGTGCAGAGGTAGCGGGGGACTACGAGCAGTACTTC; CDR3aa: CASSAEVAGDYEQYF
v_gene: TRBV9; j_gene: TRBJ2-7; abundance: NA; d_gene: NA; CDR3nt: TGTGCCAGCAGCCCGCCCGGACGGGCGTTTGGCGAGCAGTACTTC; CDR3aa: CASSPPGRAFGEQYF
v_gene: TRBV30; j_gene: TRBJ1-5; abundance: NA; d_gene: NA; CDR3nt: TGTGCCTGGAGTACGGCAGGGAATCAGCCCCAGCATTTT; CDR3aa: CAWSTAGNQPQHF
v_gene: TRBV19; j_gene: TRBJ1-5; abundance: NA; d_gene: NA; CDR3nt: TGTGCCAGTAGAACGACTGGGGGACCCCAGCATTTT; CDR3aa: CASRTTGGPQHF
v_gene: TRBV6-1; j_gene: TRBJ1-5; abundance: NA; d_gene: TRBD1; CDR3nt: TGTGCCAGCAGTGAATGGGGACAGCCTAATCAGCCCCAGCATTTT; CDR3aa: CASSEWGQPNQPQHF
v_gene: TRBV28; j_gene: TRBJ1-1; abundance: few; d_gene: NA; CDR3nt: TGTGCCTACACCGGGGCGGGCCGGGGTGAAGCTTTCTTT; CDR3aa: CAYTGAGRGEAFF
v_gene: TRBV27; j_gene: TRBJ1-1; abundance: NA; d_gene: NA; CDR3nt: TGTGCCAGCAGTTTAAACGGGATGAACACTGAAGCTTTCTTT; CDR3aa: CASSLNGMNTEAFF
v_gene: TRBV19; j_gene: TRBJ2-7; abundance: NA; d_gene: TRBD2; CDR3nt: TGTGCCAGTAGTATAGGCGGGGGAGGATCCTACGAGCAGTACTTC; CDR3aa: CASSIGGGGSYEQYF
v_gene: TRBV11-2; j_gene: TRBJ2-1; abundance: NA; d_gene: NA; CDR3nt: TGTGCCAGCAGCTTAGAGAGGGGAAATGAGCAGTTCTTC; CDR3aa: CASSLERGNEQFF
v_gene: TRBV29-1; j_gene: TRBJ2-3; abundance: NA; d_gene: TRBD1; CDR3nt: TGCAGCGTTGAGGGGCAGGGGGTGACAGATACGCAGTATTTT; CDR3aa: CSVEGQGVTDTQYF
v_gene: TRBV7-9; j_gene: TRBJ2-2; abundance: NA; d_gene: TRBD2; CDR3nt: TGTGCCAGCAGTCATGGACTAGCGGGAGGGCCCCACAACACCGGGGAGCTGTTTTTT; CDR3aa: CASSHGLAGGPHNTGELFF
v_gene: TRBV12-5; j_gene: TRBJ2-5; abundance: NA; d_gene: TRBD1; CDR3nt: TGTGCTAGTGGTTTCGGGACAGAAGAAGAGACCCAGTACTTC; CDR3aa: CASGFGTEEETQYF
v_gene: TRBV11-2; j_gene: TRBJ1-3; abundance: NA; d_gene: NA; CDR3nt: TGTGCCAGCAGCTTGCGAGGGGGGGGGTCCTCTGGAAACACCATATATTTT; CDR3aa: CASSLRGGGSSGNTIYF